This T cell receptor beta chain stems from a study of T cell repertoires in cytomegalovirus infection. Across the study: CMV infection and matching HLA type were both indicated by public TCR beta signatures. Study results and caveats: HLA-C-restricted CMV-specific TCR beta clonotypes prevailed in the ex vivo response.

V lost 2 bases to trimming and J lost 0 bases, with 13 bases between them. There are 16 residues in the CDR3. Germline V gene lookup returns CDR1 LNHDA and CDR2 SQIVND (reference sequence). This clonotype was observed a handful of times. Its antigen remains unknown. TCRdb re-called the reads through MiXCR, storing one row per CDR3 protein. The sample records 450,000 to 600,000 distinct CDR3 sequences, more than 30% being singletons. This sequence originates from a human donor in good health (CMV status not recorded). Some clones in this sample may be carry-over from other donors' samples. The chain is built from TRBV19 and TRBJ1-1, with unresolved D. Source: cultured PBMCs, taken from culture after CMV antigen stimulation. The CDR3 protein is CASSIISGSMNTEAFF. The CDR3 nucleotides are TGTGCCAGTAGTATAATTTCGGGCAGCATGAACACTGAAGCTTTCTTT. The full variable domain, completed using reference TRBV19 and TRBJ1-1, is DGGITQSPKYLFRKEGQNVTLSCEQNLNHDAMYWYRQDPGQGLRLIYYSQIVNDFQKGDIAEGYSVSREKKESFPLTVTSAQKNPTAFYLCASSIISGSMNTEAFFGQGTRLTVV.